This T cell receptor beta chain was retrieved from a study of control samples from healthy donors and cancer patients (dated by TCRdb to about 2020). A note on this clone: This receptor's antigen is unknown. The sample holds no much larger clone one base away, and base qualities are not on file.

V loses 7 bases, J loses 1 base, and the germline ends lie 11 bases apart. The germline V gene encodes CDR1 MNHEY and CDR2 SVGAGI. CDR3 length: 14 amino acids, cysteine to phenylalanine. The CDR3 DNA has 42 bases and is translated from base 1. The library was prepared using the immunoSEQ multiplex PCR assay. In its TCRdb copy, this immuneACCESS table keeps in-frame sequences only and misses some clones. Where compared with another copy, unresolved V genes explain less than half of these, and the others have no known cause. This sample comprises approximately 70,000 clones, more than 75% of them detected only once. In total, the top ten clones hold 2% to 2.5% of the sample.

The clonotype was recovered from a woman in her forties or fifties with head and neck cancer. Sequencing was carried out using PBMCs. The chain uses TRBV6-5 and TRBJ1-3; no confident D gene assignment can be made. The CDR3 region: CASTPIFSGNTIYF. The nucleotide sequence is given as TGTGCCAGCACTCCAATTTTTTCTGGAAACACCATATATTTT.